This record covers a single T cell receptor (beta chain). V was pared by 5 bases and J by 5 bases, with 11 bases of the junction left unmatched. This CDR3 is built from 17 residues. The germline V gene has CDR1 SGHAT and CDR2 FQNNGV. This specimen comes from a study of blood T cell repertoires in COVID-19. Study in general: Donors in the United States, Italy and Spain gave samples during acute or convalescent COVID-19. In each case, the material was cDNA or gDNA derived from T cells, B-cell-depleted T cells, or PBMCs.

Per the authors' pipeline: Reference gene primer amplification gave estimated nucleated cell counts. Profiling relied on immunoSEQ multiplex PCR, and the TCRdb table lists in-frame clones only, not all of them. That table gives V, J and clone size, and the DNA gave D and trimming. The sample includes a few hundred thousand clones, 65% to 85% seen only once; the top ten take roughly 1.2%. The TCR sequence derives from a woman between 45 and 65 years old with acute or convalescent COVID-19. Sequencing was carried out using peripheral blood. This sequence joins TRBV11-2 and TRBJ2-2; the match to TRBD1 covers 10 bases. The DNA of the CDR3 is TGTGCCAGCAGCCAAAAATCGGGACAGGGGAATACCGGGGAGCTGTTTTTT. Amino acid sequence: CASSQKSGQGNTGELFF. Looking up the rest from reference TRBV11-2 and TRBJ2-2 gives the full variable domain: EAGVAQSPRYKIIEKRQSVAFWCNPISGHATLYWYQQILGQGPKLLIQFQNNGVVDDSQLPKDRFSAERLKGVDSTLKIQPAKLEDSAVYLCASSQKSGQGNTGELFFGEGSRLTVL.